Each of the 10 T cell receptor beta chains below was sequenced from the same sample in a study of T cells in women clearing cervical HPV infection. The assay was immunoSEQ multiplex PCR, and TCRdb's table has in-frame clones only and misses some. Its listing shows approximately 18,000 clones. Sequencing used blood buffy coat. These receptors were taken from a woman aged 18-70 years with a cervical HPV16 infection that either progressed to CIN3+ or cleared (not recorded which).

This chain's CDR3 is CAWSRVRGKAFF. CDR3 DNA, as far as it was read: TGTGCCTGGAGTAGGGTGAGGGGGAAA. The chain is built from TRBV30 and TRBJ1-1; D is possibly TRBD1 (6 bases). The read comes to an end 3 residues before the CDR3 does, leaving the germline J gene to fill in the end. The CDR3 sequence is 12 residues long. Germline-derived CDR1 and CDR2 are GTSNPN and SVGIG (reference sequence).

A note on this clone: The CDR3 goes on 3 residues after the read ends, and that part is filled in from the germline J gene. This rearrangement joins TRBV7-2 to TRBJ2-5; 8 bases fit TRBD2. After removal of 5 bases from V and 5 bases from J, the junction contained 10 bases not matched to a gene. In germline, CDR1 is SGHTA, CDR2 FQGNSA. The CDR3 is 15 residues long. The covered CDR3 bases are TGTGCCAGCAGCCGGGTGGACGGCGGGGGGGAGACC. This codes for CASSRVDGGGET. The whole CDR3 protein is CASSRVDGGGETQYF.

Comment on this clone: The CDR3 is cut off 3 residues early in the read; its end comes from the germline J gene. This sequence joins TRBV7-9 and TRBJ2-1, with a weak D call TRBD1 (6 bases). The V end was cut by 2 bases, the J end by 4 bases, with 12 bases between. Germline values: CDR1 SEHNR, CDR2 FQNEAQ (reference sequence). CDR3 size: 15 residues. Partial CDR3 DNA: TGTGCCAGCAGCTTACGCTTGGACAGATACAATGAG. Translating it yields CASSLRLDRYNE. In full, the CDR3 is CASSLRLDRYNEQFF.

The covered CDR3 bases are TGTGCCAGCAGTGAAGCGCTTCAGGTCAAAAACATT. As protein: CASSEALQVKNI. The whole CDR3 sequence reads CASSEALQVKNIQYF. The genes are TRBV2 and TRBJ2-4; D is uncertain. The sequence runs out 3 residues before the end of the CDR3; the remainder is reconstructed from the germline J gene. Trimming pared 0 bases from V and 3 bases from J, leaving 9 bases between. The CDR3 runs 15 residues. The germline gives CDR1 SNHLY, CDR2 FYNNEI. Together with reference TRBV2 and TRBJ2-4, the CDR3 gives the full variable domain: EPEVTQTPSHQVTQMGQEVILRCVPISNHLYFYWYRQILGQKVEFLVSFYNNEISEKSEIFDDQFSVERPDGSNFTLKIRSTKLEDSAMYFCASSEALQVKNIQYFGAGTRLSVL.

CDR3 region: CSASATGLTTYEQYF. The CDR3 DNA, read in part, is TGCAGTGCTAGTGCTACAGGGCTCACAACCTACGAG. The V gene is TRBV20-1, the J gene TRBJ2-7, with D possibly being TRBD1 (6 bases). The CDR3 end lies 3 residues beyond the end of the read and is filled in from the germline J gene. Germline CDR1 and CDR2: DFQATT and SNEGSKA (reference sequence). The ends were cut back, 3 bases at V and 2 bases at J, with 17 bases in the middle. The CDR3 sequence is 15 residues long.

Of note for this clone: Read data end 3 residues before the CDR3 end; the end is taken from the germline J gene. The gene calls are TRBV29-1 and TRBJ1-1; TRBD1 is a possible D gene (6 bases). V gave up 5 bases and J gave up 7 bases, with 23 bases separating them. The germline V gene has CDR1 SQVTM and CDR2 ANQGSEA. The CDR3 runs to 15 residues. The CDR3 reads CSVILSGQGTVEAFF. CDR3 DNA, as far as it was read: TGCAGCGTTATACTGTCGGGGCAGGGGACGGTTGAA.

Regarding this clone: The read is 3 residues too short to cover the CDR3 end, so that end is filled in from the germline J gene. The J gene is TRBJ2-7, the V gene TRBV2; maybe TRBD1 (7 bases). The CDR3 contains 15 residues. Trimming took off 11 bases at V and 0 bases at J, with 20 bases between the two ends. CDR1 and CDR2 from the germline V gene are SNHLY and FYNNEI. This CDR3 reads CAANSRDRYSYEQYF. The CDR3 bases that were read are TGTGCCGCCAACTCGCGGGACAGATACTCCTACGAG.

Regarding this clone: The observed sequence ends 3 residues before the CDR3 terminus, with the missing tail filled in from the germline J gene. The rearrangement uses TRBV30 and TRBJ1-6, with 9 bases matching TRBD1. The V gene's germline CDR1 is GTSNPN and CDR2 SVGIG (reference sequence). J gave up 6 bases and V 3 bases, and 6 bases lay outside the gene matches. The CDR3 is made up of 15 amino acids. CDR3 bases read: TGTGCCTGGAGATACAGGGGGCCGGGTAATTCACCC. This encodes CAWRYRGPGNSP. The full CDR3 protein reads CAWRYRGPGNSPLHF. The full variable domain, in which reference TRBV30 and TRBJ1-6 provide the parts outside the CDR3, is SQTIHQWPATLVQPVGSPLSLECTVEGTSNPNLYWYRQAAGRGLQLLFYSVGIGQISSEVPQNLSASRPQDRQFILSSKKLLLSDSGFYLCAWRYRGPGNSPLHFGNGTRLTVT.

On this clone: Mismatch with germline at one junction end may stem from a read error. The read ends 3 residues early relative to the CDR3; the germline J gene fills the gap. The chain combines TRBV4-2 with TRBJ1-3; D gene ambiguous. The germline gives CDR1 LGHNA, CDR2 YNFKEQ. The CDR3 totals 13 residues. The covered CDR3 bases are TGCGCCAGCAGCCAAGAACGGGGAGACACC. It translates to CASSQERGDT. The entire CDR3 sequence reads CASSQERGDTIYF.

A note on this clone: The read terminates 3 residues before the CDR3 end, so the remaining end is supplied by the germline J gene. This sequence joins TRBV19 and TRBJ2-1, with 10 bases that match TRBD2. CDR3 length equals 18 residues. Per the germline V gene, CDR1 is LNHDA and CDR2 is SQIVND (reference sequence). V was clipped by 7 bases and J by 4 bases; unmatched bases: 16. CDR3 region: CASKDSWTSGILYNEQFF. Incomplete CDR3 DNA: TGTGCCAGTAAAGACAGTTGGACTAGCGGCATACTGTACAATGAG. The complete variable domain, with remaining parts taken from reference TRBV19 and TRBJ2-1, reads DGGITQSPKYLFRKEGQNVTLSCEQNLNHDAMYWYRQDPGQGLRLIYYSQIVNDFQKGDIAEGYSVSREKKESFPLTVTSAQKNPTAFYLCASKDSWTSGILYNEQFFGPGTRLTVL.